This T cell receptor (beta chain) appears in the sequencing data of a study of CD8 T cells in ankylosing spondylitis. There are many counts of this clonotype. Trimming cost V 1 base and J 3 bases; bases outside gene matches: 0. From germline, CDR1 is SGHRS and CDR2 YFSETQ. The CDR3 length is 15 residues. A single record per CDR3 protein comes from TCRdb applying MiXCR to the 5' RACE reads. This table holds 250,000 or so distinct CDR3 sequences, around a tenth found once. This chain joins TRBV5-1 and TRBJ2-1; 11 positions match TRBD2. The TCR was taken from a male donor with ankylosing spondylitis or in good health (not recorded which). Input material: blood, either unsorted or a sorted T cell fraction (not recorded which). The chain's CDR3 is CASSLTSGGYNEQFF. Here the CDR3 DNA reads TGCGCCAGCAGCTTGACTAGCGGGGGCTACAATGAGCAGTTCTTC.